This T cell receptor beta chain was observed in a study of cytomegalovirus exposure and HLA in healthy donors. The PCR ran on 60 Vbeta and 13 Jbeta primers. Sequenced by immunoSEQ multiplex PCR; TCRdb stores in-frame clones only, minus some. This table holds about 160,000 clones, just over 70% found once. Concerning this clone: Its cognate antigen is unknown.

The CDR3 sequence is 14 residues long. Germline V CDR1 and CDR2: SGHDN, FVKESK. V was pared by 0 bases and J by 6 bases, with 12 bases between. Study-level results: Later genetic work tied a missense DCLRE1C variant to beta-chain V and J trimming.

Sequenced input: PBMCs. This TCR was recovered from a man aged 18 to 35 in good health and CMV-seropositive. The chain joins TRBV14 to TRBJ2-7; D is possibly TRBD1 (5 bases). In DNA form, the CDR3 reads TGTGCCAGCAGCCAAGACAGGGTTTTCTCCGAGCAGTACGTC. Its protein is CASSQDRVFSEQYV.